This T cell receptor (beta chain) stems from a study of long-term antiretroviral therapy in people with HIV. Trimming removed 1 base from V and 6 bases from J, with 12 bases in between. This CDR3 is built from 15 residues. In germline, CDR1 is SEHNR, CDR2 FQNEAQ (reference sequence). Samples were assayed with immunoSEQ v3.0 at survey level. The assay was immunoSEQ multiplex PCR, and TCRdb's table has in-frame clones only and misses some. The sample consists of more than 10,000 clones, around 77% of them appearing once. The sequence was obtained from a woman aged 40 to 50 with HIV. The input for sequencing was unsorted PBMCs, taken 0.5 years before starting antiretroviral therapy. The V gene is TRBV7-9, the J gene TRBJ1-4; tentatively, D is TRBD1 (5 bases). CDR3 DNA: TGTGCCAGCAGCTTAGGTCCTTCGGGGGATGAAAAACTGTTTTTT. Protein: CASSLGPSGDEKLFF. Based on the CDR3 plus reference TRBV7-9 and TRBJ1-4, the full variable domain is DTGVSQNPRHKITKRGQNVTFRCDPISEHNRLYWYRQTLGQGPEFLTYFQNEAQLEKSRLLSDRFSAERPKGSFSTLEIQRTEQGDSAMYLCASSLGPSGDEKLFFGSGTQLSVL.